Each of the 14 T cell receptor beta chains below was sequenced from the same sample in a study of CD8+CD57+ T cells in acquired aplastic anemia. Genomic DNA, serving as template, underwent TCR beta VDJ and CDR3 profiling. TCRdb recomputed calls from the reads with MiXCR, one row per CDR3 protein. This sample carries around 170,000 distinct CDR3 sequences, under 75% of them seen once, and the ten largest clones take under 50%. Specimen: sorted CD4+, CD8+, or CD8+CD57+ T cells (not recorded which) from PBMCs. The receptors were gathered from a human donor in good health.

The chain employs TRBV5-6 and TRBJ2-7, with TRBD1 matching over 7 bases. CDR1 is SGHDT and CDR2 is YYEEEE in the germline V gene. The CDR3 contains 14 residues. The V and J ends lost 5 bases and 4 bases, in that order; junction bases with no gene match: 9. This chain's CDR3 is CASSWGTVSYEQYF. DNA of the CDR3: TGTGCCAGCAGTTGGGGGACAGTCTCGTACGAGCAGTACTTC.

V gene TRBV14 combines with J gene TRBJ2-3; D is undetermined. This CDR3 spans 13 amino acids. V was clipped by 1 base and J by 3 bases, with 5 bases between them. Germline V CDR1 and CDR2: SGHDN, FVKESK. The CDR3 loop is CASSQGWTDTQYF. CDR3 DNA sequence: TGTGCCAGCAGCCAAGGCTGGACAGATACGCAGTATTTT. Variable domain in full (rest from reference TRBV14 and TRBJ2-3): EAGVTQFPSHSVIEKGQTVTLRCDPISGHDNLYWYRRVMGKEIKFLLHFVKESKQDESGMPNNRFLAERTGGTYSTLKVQPAELEDSGVYFCASSQGWTDTQYFGPGTRLTVL.

The J gene is TRBJ2-5, the V gene TRBV19, with D possibly matching TRBD1 (5 bases). Per germline, CDR1 LNHDA and CDR2 SQIVND (reference sequence). Trimming cost V 9 bases and J 5 bases, with 16 bases left between them. The CDR3 is made up of 13 amino acids. CDR3 sequence (DNA): TGTGCCAGCAGGGTGGCAGGGTTGGAGACCCAGTACTTC. Protein product: CASRVAGLETQYF.

The chain employs TRBV19 and TRBJ2-7; 9 bases are a match to TRBD1. The CDR3 contains 15 residues. V lost 4 bases to trimming and J lost 2 bases; unmatched junction nucleotides: 6. The V gene's germline CDR1 is LNHDA and CDR2 SQIVND (reference sequence). The CDR3 sequence: CASSNSGQGTYEQYF. CDR3 sequence (DNA): TGTGCCAGTAGTAATTCTGGACAGGGGACCTACGAGCAGTACTTC.

This clonotype appeared a few times. The chain recombines TRBV19 with TRBJ1-5; no definite D call. The germline V gene encodes CDR1 LNHDA and CDR2 SQIVND (reference sequence). V lost 6 bases and J lost 0, with 12 bases in between. The CDR3 is made up of 15 amino acids. The CDR3 DNA is TGTGCCAGTAGGGCAGTCTTTTATAGCAATCAGCCCCAGCATTTT. This translates into CASRAVFYSNQPQHF.

This sequence joins TRBV7-6 and TRBJ1-4; 9 nucleotides agree with TRBD1. Germline CDR1 SGHVS, CDR2 FNYEAQ. The V and J ends lost 2 bases and 8 bases, in that order; junction bases with no gene match: 9. This CDR3 spans 16 amino acids. The CDR3 loop is CASSLYLGDREEKLFF. The CDR3 region has the DNA TGTGCCAGCAGCTTATACCTTGGGGACAGGGAAGAAAAACTGTTTTTT.

The rearrangement uses TRBV15 and TRBJ2-7; tentatively, D is TRBD1 (5 bases). V shed 0 bases and J shed 2 bases, with 11 bases lying between them. From germline, CDR1 is LNHNV and CDR2 YYDKDF (reference sequence). The CDR3 covers 15 residues. CDR3 amino acids: CATSRDPGNTYEQYF. CDR3 bases: TGTGCCACCAGCAGAGATCCAGGGAATACCTACGAGCAGTACTTC.

This clonotype has a count of ten or more. V is TRBV5-1 and J is TRBJ1-1, with TRBD1 as a possible D gene (5 bases). Trimming removed 0 bases at V and 8 bases at J, with 14 bases between. CDR3 length equals 14 residues. Germline V gives CDR1 SGHRS, CDR2 YFSETQ. This CDR3 is CASSLAGRDYEAFF. In DNA, the CDR3 is TGCGCCAGCAGCTTGGCGGGCAGGGACTACGAAGCTTTCTTT.

This clonotype was counted once. This chain links TRBV20-1 with TRBJ1-1; D might be TRBD1 (5 bases). This CDR3 comprises 12 residues. Germline V CDR1 and CDR2: DFQATT, SNEGSKA (reference sequence). Trimming removed 7 bases at V and 0 bases at J, with 9 bases between. Here the CDR3 reads CSVDSLNTEAFF. DNA of the CDR3: TGCAGTGTTGACAGCCTGAACACTGAAGCTTTCTTT.

At least ten counts were recorded for this clonotype. This chain joins TRBV6-5 and TRBJ1-6, with 8 bases that match TRBD1. Germline CDR1 and CDR2: MNHEY and SVGAGI. This CDR3 spans 15 amino acids. Losses at the gene ends were 4 bases for V and 7 bases for J; bases not matched to a gene: 6. CDR3 bases: TGTGCCAGCAGTTGGCTAGGACAGGGAAATTCACCCCTCCACTTT. Its protein is CASSWLGQGNSPLHF.

This chain uses TRBV5-5 with TRBJ1-2; TRBD1 matches at 8 bases. The CDR3 is 15 residues long. The germline V gene encodes CDR1 SGHKS and CDR2 YYEKEE (reference sequence). Trimming at V came to 0 bases and at J to 4 bases, leaving 5 bases not matched to a gene. CDR3: CASSLEGQVPYGYTF. The CDR3 nucleotides are TGTGCCAGCAGCTTGGAGGGACAGGTCCCCTATGGCTACACCTTC.

This clonotype was detected ten times or more. The chain employs TRBV5-4 and TRBJ2-1; D may be TRBD2 (6 bases). There are 15 residues in the CDR3. The germline gives CDR1 SGHNT, CDR2 YYREEE (reference sequence). V gave up 4 bases and J gave up 9 bases, with 20 bases separating them. CDR3 sequence: CASSVPGSIGGEQFF. The CDR3 DNA sequence: TGTGCCAGCAGCGTACCGGGCTCCATCGGGGGTGAGCAGTTCTTC.

This clonotype was observed at least ten times. This rearrangement joins TRBV19 to TRBJ2-7, with D perhaps matching TRBD1 (5 bases). Germline CDR1 reads LNHDA; CDR2 reads SQIVND (reference sequence). The CDR3 loop spans 13 amino acids. Trimming took off 5 bases at V and 4 bases at J, with 12 bases between the two ends. The CDR3, as DNA: TGTGCCAGTAGTGCAGGGCAGAGGTACGAGCAGTACTTC. Amino acid sequence: CASSAGQRYEQYF.

The genes are TRBV7-3 and TRBJ1-6, with no clear D. The ends were cut back, 5 bases at V and 5 bases at J, with 4 bases in the middle. Looked up from germline, CDR1 is SGHTA and CDR2 is FQGTGA. This CDR3 comprises 12 residues. DNA of the CDR3: TGTGCCAGCAGCACGAATAATTCACCCCTCCACTTT. Its translation is CASSTNNSPLHF.